A single sample gave rise to the 18 T cell receptor beta chains below, sequenced in a study of response to subunit inactivated influenza vaccine. Using its own MiXCR run on the RT-PCR reads, TCRdb lists one record per CDR3 protein. The table lists a few hundred thousand distinct CDR3 sequences, 9.5% to 13% of them singletons, with 12% in the top ten. Specimen: PBMCs from blood, collected 40 to 50 days after vaccination. The receptors shown here come from a man aged 45-65 years who received an inactivated influenza vaccine.

This clonotype showed up just a few times. V is TRBV7-2 and J is TRBJ2-1; 14 bases line up with TRBD2. Unmatched junction bases numbered 6, after V lost 4 bases and J lost 7 bases. Germline lookup yields CDR1 SGHTA and CDR2 FQGNSA. The CDR3 runs 16 residues. Here the CDR3 reads CASSSWTSGGKNEQFF. The CDR3 DNA reads TGTGCCAGCAGCTCCTGGACTAGCGGGGGGAAAAATGAGCAGTTCTTC.

This clonotype was observed many times. The J gene is TRBJ2-1, the V gene TRBV20-1; 9 bases fit TRBD2. Germline values: CDR1 DFQATT, CDR2 SNEGSKA (reference sequence). The CDR3 totals 16 residues. The V gene end was trimmed by 6 bases and the J gene end by 4 bases; junction bases not matched to a gene: 13. CDR3 region: CSALPISGSTYNEQFF. The CDR3 DNA reads as TGCAGTGCCCTACCCATTAGCGGGAGTACTTACAATGAGCAGTTCTTC.

The V and J genes are TRBV5-1 and TRBJ2-2; TRBD1 is a possible D gene (6 bases). V was shortened by 4 bases and J by 0 bases, with 13 bases between the two germline ends. This CDR3 region has 16 residues. Germline CDR1 is SGHRS and CDR2 is YFSETQ. In nucleotides, the CDR3 is TGCGCCAGCAGCATCAGGGGAAACGCGAACACCGGGGAGCTGTTTTTT. Translation gives CASSIRGNANTGELFF.

This clonotype was picked up many times. The CDR3 sequence: CSAPLAGVYEQYF. The DNA for the CDR3 is TGCAGTGCACCCCTAGCGGGAGTCTACGAGCAGTACTTC. J is TRBJ2-7 and V is TRBV20-1; TRBD2 matches at 10 bases. The CDR3 is 13 amino acids. Germline V lookup: CDR1 DFQATT, CDR2 SNEGSKA (reference sequence). V lost 6 bases and J lost 3; bases outside the gene matches: 5.

This clonotype was detected many times. The chain employs TRBV11-1 and TRBJ2-2, with 7 bases fitting TRBD1. This CDR3 is built from 19 residues. Per the germline V gene, CDR1 is SGHAT and CDR2 is FQDESV (reference sequence). The V gene end was trimmed by 11 bases and the J gene end by 4 bases; junction bases not matched to a gene: 25. CDR3 protein: CAVERFDRADDWATGELFF. In DNA form, the CDR3 reads TGTGCCGTTGAAAGGTTCGACAGGGCCGATGATTGGGCCACCGGGGAGCTGTTTTTT.

This clonotype was recorded many times. The gene calls are TRBV4-3 and TRBJ2-2, with D maybe TRBD2 (6 bases). Trimming took 4 bases from V and 6 from J, leaving 12 bases between them. The CDR3 loop spans 14 amino acids. Germline V gene data show CDR1 as LGHNA and CDR2 as YSLEER. The DNA of the CDR3 is TGCGCCAGCAGCCTACAGGCGGGGTCCGGGGAGCTGTTTTTT. Protein: CASSLQAGSGELFF.

The chain is built from TRBV20-1 and TRBJ1-4, with D unclear. Germline CDR1 is DFQATT and CDR2 is SNEGSKA (reference sequence). V lost 5 bases to trimming and J lost 0 bases, with 16 bases between them. This CDR3 spans 16 amino acids. The CDR3 region has the DNA TGCAGTGCTGAGATGATAGCCCCTGCAACTAATGAAAAACTGTTTTTT. Its translation is CSAEMIAPATNEKLFF.

This clonotype occurred many times. The CDR3 is CASSQDLGAGNTEAFF. For the CDR3, the DNA is TGCGCCAGCAGCCAAGATCTGGGTGCGGGGAACACTGAAGCTTTCTTT. The gene calls are TRBV4-3 and TRBJ1-1; D uncertain. The CDR3 is 16 residues long. V lost 0 bases and J lost 1, with 12 bases in between. Germline lookup yields CDR1 LGHNA and CDR2 YSLEER.

J is TRBJ2-5 and V is TRBV7-2; D call uncertain. The V end lost 2 bases, the J end lost 5 bases, and 3 bases lay between the germline ends. Looked up from germline, CDR1 is SGHTA and CDR2 is FQGNSA. The CDR3 sequence is 11 residues long. In DNA form, the CDR3 reads TGTGCCAGCAGCTTACCGGAGACCCAGTACTTC. Translation: CASSLPETQYF.

This chain connects TRBV5-1 to TRBJ2-1; D might be TRBD2 (7 bases). The germline V and J ends were trimmed by 3 bases and 1 base, with 14 bases remaining between them. The CDR3 length is 16 residues. Germline V lookup: CDR1 SGHRS, CDR2 YFSETQ. CDR3 nucleotides: TGCGCCAGCAGCTCCTCGGGGGGCTTGTCCTACAATGAGCAGTTCTTC. It encodes CASSSSGGLSYNEQFF.

This clonotype has ten or more counts. The genes are TRBV12-3 or TRBV12-4 and TRBJ2-7, with a weak D call TRBD2 (6 bases). V was pared by 1 base and J by 5 bases, with 12 bases between. The CDR3 has 14 amino acids. The CDR3 DNA reads TGTGCCAGCAGTTTAGGTTCTAGCGTCGACGAGCAGTACTTC. As protein: CASSLGSSVDEQYF.

Only a few counts were recorded for this clonotype. The genes are TRBV29-1 and TRBJ1-5; TRBD1 is a possible D gene (6 bases). Germline loops: CDR1 SQVTM, CDR2 ANQGSEA. CDR3 length equals 14 residues. The ends were cut back, 3 bases at V and 2 bases at J, with 11 bases in the middle. The CDR3 coding sequence is TGCAGCGTTGAGCTGGGACATGGCAATCAGCCCCAGCATTTT. Translation gives CSVELGHGNQPQHF.

This clonotype has only a few counts. The genes are TRBV27 and TRBJ2-1, with D tentatively TRBD1 (6 bases). The CDR3 is made up of 17 amino acids. V was shortened by 5 bases and J by 3 bases, with 20 bases between the two germline ends. CDR1 and CDR2 (germline): MNHEY, SMNVEV (reference sequence). DNA of the CDR3: TGTGCCAGCAGTGATGAATGGACAGCTAACTACTACAATGAGCAGTTCTTC. This codes for CASSDEWTANYYNEQFF.

This clonotype was observed a handful of times. The chain is built from TRBV12-3 or TRBV12-4 and TRBJ2-7; 7 bases agree with TRBD1. Trimming removed 5 bases from V and 6 bases from J; junction bases left unmatched: 4. The CDR3 runs 12 residues. The CDR3 DNA reads TGTGCCAGCAGTACAGGGGCGCGCGAGCAGTACTTC. This encodes CASSTGAREQYF.

This sequence joins TRBV12-3 or TRBV12-4 and TRBJ2-5; the D is unclear. The CDR3 has 13 residues. The germline V and J ends were trimmed by 5 bases and 5 bases, with 12 bases remaining between them. The CDR3 region is CASSNPSRETQYF. In DNA form, the CDR3 reads TGTGCCAGCAGTAACCCGAGTCGGGAGACCCAGTACTTC.

In this sample, this clonotype turned up many times. The rearrangement uses TRBV20-1 and TRBJ1-5; D gene ambiguous. With 0 bases removed from V and 0 bases from J, the gap between germline ends came to 9 bases. Germline V gives CDR1 DFQATT, CDR2 SNEGSKA (reference sequence). This CDR3 has 15 residues. The CDR3 DNA reads TGCAGTGCTAGAGATTCGGGGTATAGCAATCAGCCCCAGCATTTT. It translates to CSARDSGYSNQPQHF.

This sequence joins TRBV20-1 and TRBJ2-5; D is unresolved. Germline CDR1 and CDR2: DFQATT and SNEGSKA (reference sequence). This CDR3 is 11 amino acids long. The CDR3 loop is CTAKDGETQYF. The CDR3 DNA follows: TGCACCGCTAAGGATGGAGAGACCCAGTACTTC.

The genes are TRBV12-3 or TRBV12-4 and TRBJ2-3, with 8 positions matching TRBD2. CDR3 length: 15 residues. V dropped 1 base and J dropped 3; count of bases not matched to a gene: 3. The CDR3 protein is CASSLEGLVTDTQYF. The CDR3 coding sequence is TGTGCCAGCAGTTTAGAGGGACTAGTTACAGATACGCAGTATTTT.